This TCR beta chain was found in a study of control samples from healthy donors and cancer patients. This table comes from immunoSEQ multiplex PCR, and its TCRdb copy is limited to in-frame clones, with some not included. This table holds about 130,000 clones, roughly 92% found once. The germline gives CDR1 SNHLY, CDR2 FYNNEI. Trimming removed 4 bases from V and 7 bases from J, with 11 bases in between. The length of the CDR3 is 13 residues. This clone was recorded only once. The chain links TRBV2 to TRBJ2-1; a possible D gene is TRBD1 (6 bases). Sequences were obtained from blood. The sequence was collected from a man aged 18 to 29 in good health. CDR3 sequence reads: CASSVEQGNEQFF. CDR3 DNA sequence: TGTGCCAGCAGTGTAGAACAGGGTAATGAGCAGTTCTTC.